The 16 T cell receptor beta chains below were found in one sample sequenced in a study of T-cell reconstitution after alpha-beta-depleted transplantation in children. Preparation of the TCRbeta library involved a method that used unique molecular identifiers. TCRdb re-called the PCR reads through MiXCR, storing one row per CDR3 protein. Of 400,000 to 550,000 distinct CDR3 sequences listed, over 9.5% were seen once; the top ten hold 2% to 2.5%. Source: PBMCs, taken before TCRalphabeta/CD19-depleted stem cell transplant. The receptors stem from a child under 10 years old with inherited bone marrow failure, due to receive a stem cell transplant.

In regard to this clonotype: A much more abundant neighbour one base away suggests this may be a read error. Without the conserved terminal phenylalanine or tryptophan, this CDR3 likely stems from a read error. CDR3 sequence reads: CSVDLAIQETQYL. CDR3 bases: TGCAGCGTTGATCTTGCGATCCAAGAGACCCAGTACCTC. This chain links TRBV29-1 with TRBJ2-5; D gene unclear. The CDR3 covers 13 residues. Per the germline V gene, CDR1 is SQVTM and CDR2 is ANQGSEA. V lost 3 bases and J lost 1, with 9 bases in between.

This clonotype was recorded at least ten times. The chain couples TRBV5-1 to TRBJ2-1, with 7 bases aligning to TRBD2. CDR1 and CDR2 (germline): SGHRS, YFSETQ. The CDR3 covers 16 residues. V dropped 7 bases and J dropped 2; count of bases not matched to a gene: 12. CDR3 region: CASAPSGGYPYNEQFF. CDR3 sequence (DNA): TGCGCCAGCGCGCCATCGGGGGGTTACCCCTACAATGAGCAGTTCTTC.

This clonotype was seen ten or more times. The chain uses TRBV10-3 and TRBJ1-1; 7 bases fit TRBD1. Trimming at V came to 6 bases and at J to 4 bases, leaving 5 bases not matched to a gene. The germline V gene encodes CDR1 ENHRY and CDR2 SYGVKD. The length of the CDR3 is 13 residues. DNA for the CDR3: TGTGCCATCAGACAGGGGCAGGCCACTGAAGCTTTCTTT. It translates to CAIRQGQATEAFF.

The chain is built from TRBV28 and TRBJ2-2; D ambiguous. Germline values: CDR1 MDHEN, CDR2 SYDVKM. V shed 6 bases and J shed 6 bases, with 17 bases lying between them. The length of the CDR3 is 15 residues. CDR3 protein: CASRPGLVEAGELFF. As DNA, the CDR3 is TGTGCCAGCAGACCTGGGCTAGTAGAGGCCGGGGAGCTGTTTTTT.

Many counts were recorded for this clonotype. This CDR3 reads CATSRDRTGAYEQYF. CDR3 sequence (DNA): TGTGCCACCAGCAGAGATCGTACGGGAGCCTACGAGCAGTACTTC. The chain joins TRBV15 to TRBJ2-7, with D perhaps TRBD2 (6 bases). The CDR3 has 15 residues. The V end lost 0 bases, the J end lost 2 bases, and 11 bases lay between the germline ends. CDR1 and CDR2 (germline): LNHNV, YYDKDF (reference sequence).

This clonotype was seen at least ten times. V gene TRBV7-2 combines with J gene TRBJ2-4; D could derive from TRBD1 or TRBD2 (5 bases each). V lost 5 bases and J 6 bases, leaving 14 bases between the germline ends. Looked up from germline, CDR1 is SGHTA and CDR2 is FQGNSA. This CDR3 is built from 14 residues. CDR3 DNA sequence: TGTGCCAGCAGCGAGCTCCGGGACCGAAACATTCAGTACTTC. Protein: CASSELRDRNIQYF.

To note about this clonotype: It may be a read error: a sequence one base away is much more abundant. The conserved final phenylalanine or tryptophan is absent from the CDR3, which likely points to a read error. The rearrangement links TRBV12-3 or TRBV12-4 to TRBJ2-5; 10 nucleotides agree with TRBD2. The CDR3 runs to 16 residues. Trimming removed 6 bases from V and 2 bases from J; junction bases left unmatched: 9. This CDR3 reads CASSPSSGSDQETQYC. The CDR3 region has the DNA TGTGCCAGCAGCCCCTCTAGCGGGAGTGATCAAGAGACCCAGTACTGC.

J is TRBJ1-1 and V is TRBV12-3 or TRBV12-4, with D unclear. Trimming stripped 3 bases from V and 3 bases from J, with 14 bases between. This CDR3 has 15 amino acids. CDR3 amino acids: CASSLVLSLYTEAFF. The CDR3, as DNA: TGTGCCAGCAGTTTGGTCCTTAGTTTGTACACTGAAGCTTTCTTT.

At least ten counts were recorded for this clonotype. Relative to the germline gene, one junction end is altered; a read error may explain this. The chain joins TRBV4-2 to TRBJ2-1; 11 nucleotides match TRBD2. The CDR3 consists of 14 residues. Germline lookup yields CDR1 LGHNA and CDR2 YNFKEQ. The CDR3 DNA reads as TGTGCCAGCAGCCAAGATGTCCTAGCGGGAGGAGGGTTGTTC. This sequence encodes CASSQDVLAGGGLF.

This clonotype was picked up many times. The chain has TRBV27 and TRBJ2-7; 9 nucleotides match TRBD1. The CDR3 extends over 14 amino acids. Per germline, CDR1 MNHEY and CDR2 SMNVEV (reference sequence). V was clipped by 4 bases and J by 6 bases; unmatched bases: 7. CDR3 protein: CASSSGTGPLEQYF. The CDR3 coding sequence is TGTGCCAGCAGTTCCGGGACAGGGCCCCTCGAGCAGTACTTC.

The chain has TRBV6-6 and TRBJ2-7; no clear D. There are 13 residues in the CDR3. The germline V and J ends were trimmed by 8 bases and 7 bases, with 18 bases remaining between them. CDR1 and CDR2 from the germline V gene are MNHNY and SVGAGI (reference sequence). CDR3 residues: CASGWSLRLEQYF. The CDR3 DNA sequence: TGTGCCAGCGGATGGTCCCTGCGATTGGAGCAGTACTTC.

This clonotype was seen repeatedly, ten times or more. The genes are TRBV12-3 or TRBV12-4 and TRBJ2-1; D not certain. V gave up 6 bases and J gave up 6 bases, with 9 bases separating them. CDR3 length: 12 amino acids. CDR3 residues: CASSRSLNEQFF. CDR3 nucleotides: TGTGCCAGCAGCCGTTCTCTCAATGAGCAGTTCTTC.

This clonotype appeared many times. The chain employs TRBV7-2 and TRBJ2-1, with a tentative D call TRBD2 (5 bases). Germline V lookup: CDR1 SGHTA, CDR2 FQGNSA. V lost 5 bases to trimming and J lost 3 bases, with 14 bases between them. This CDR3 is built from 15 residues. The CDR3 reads CASSPRRPYYNEQFF. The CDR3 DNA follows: TGTGCCAGCAGCCCCAGGAGGCCATACTACAATGAGCAGTTCTTC.

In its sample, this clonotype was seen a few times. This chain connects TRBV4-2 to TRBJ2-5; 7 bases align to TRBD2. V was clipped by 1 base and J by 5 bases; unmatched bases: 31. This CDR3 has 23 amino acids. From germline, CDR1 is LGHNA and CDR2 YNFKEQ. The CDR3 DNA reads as TGTGCCAGCAGCCAAGCAACTAGCGACCTCACCCAGATCGAGCTGCGGGCGGGGGAGACCCAGTACTTC. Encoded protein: CASSQATSDLTQIELRAGETQYF.

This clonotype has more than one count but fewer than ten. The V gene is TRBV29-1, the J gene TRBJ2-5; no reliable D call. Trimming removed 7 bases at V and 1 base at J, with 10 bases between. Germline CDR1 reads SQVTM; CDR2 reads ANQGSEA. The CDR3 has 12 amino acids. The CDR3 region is CSARAVQETQYF. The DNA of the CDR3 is TGCAGCGCCCGGGCTGTCCAAGAGACCCAGTACTTC.

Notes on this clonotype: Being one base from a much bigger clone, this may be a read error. CDR3 region: CAIRFRLFRDNLFTDTQYF. The DNA for the CDR3 is TGTGCCATCAGGTTTAGGCTCTTCCGGGACAACCTTTTCACAGATACGCAGTATTTT. The gene calls are TRBV28 and TRBJ2-3; a possible D gene is TRBD1 (6 bases). The CDR3 spans 19 residues. V lost 10 bases and J lost 2, with 31 bases in between. Germline-derived CDR1 and CDR2 are MDHEN and SYDVKM. The complete variable domain, with remaining parts taken from reference TRBV28 and TRBJ2-3, reads DVKVTQSSRYLVKRTGEKVFLECVQDMDHENMFWYRQDPGLGLRLIYFSYDVKMKEKGDIPEGYSVSREKKERFSLILESASTNQTSMYLCAIRFRLFRDNLFTDTQYFGPGTRLTVL.